Each of the 13 T cell receptor beta chains below was sequenced from the same sample in a study of metastatic and nonmetastatic thyroid tumors. The entire patient cohort was treatment-naive prior to thyroid surgery. TCRdb re-called the PCR reads via MiXCR. The top ten hold 11% of the sample, which has 91,000 or so clones, approximately 11% seen once. Specimen: blood. Receptors were obtained from a female donor with papillary thyroid cancer or a benign thyroid nodule (not recorded which). Some clones in this sample may be carry-over from other donors' samples.

This clone was seen at least ten times. A much bigger clone sits one base away, suggesting this may be a read error. Other DNA sequences of this sample code for an identical CDR3. The chain carries TRBV20-1 and TRBJ2-1; D may be TRBD2 (5 bases). Germline lookup yields CDR1 DFQATT and CDR2 SNEGSKA (reference sequence). This CDR3 contains 14 residues. Trimming removed 5 bases from V and 7 bases from J, with 18 bases in between. CDR3 DNA sequence: TGCAGTGCTCCGCTCGACTTTCGGGGTAATGAGCAGTTCTTC. This sequence encodes CSAPLDFRGNEQFF.

This clone was detected many times. This chain links TRBV19 with TRBJ1-6; D is possibly TRBD1 (5 bases). Trimming pared 4 bases from V and 9 bases from J, leaving 16 bases between. The CDR3 consists of 15 residues. The germline V gene has CDR1 LNHDA and CDR2 SQIVND (reference sequence). The CDR3 region is CASSTYRDGTSPLHF. CDR3 nucleotides: TGTGCCAGTAGTACATACCGGGACGGAACTTCACCCCTCCACTTT.

This clone came up many times. The chain carries TRBV27 and TRBJ2-5; 8 bases map to TRBD1. Germline-derived CDR1 and CDR2 are MNHEY and SMNVEV (reference sequence). The trim removed 9 bases at V and 5 bases at J, leaving 29 bases unmatched. The length of the CDR3 is 20 residues. The CDR3 loop is CASSQPRSDRRQGLRETQYF. In DNA, the CDR3 is TGTGCCAGTTCCCAGCCCCGATCCGACCGAAGACAGGGGTTGAGGGAGACCCAGTACTTC.

This clone was detected many times. This chain joins TRBV20-1 and TRBJ2-1, with 10 positions matching TRBD2. CDR3 length: 15 residues. The V gene's germline CDR1 is DFQATT and CDR2 SNEGSKA (reference sequence). The trim removed 6 bases at V and 5 bases at J, leaving 10 bases unmatched. In DNA, the CDR3 is TGCAGTGCCTTACCTATAGCGGGAGGAAACAATGAGCAGTTCTTC. Amino acid sequence: CSALPIAGGNNEQFF.

This clone was seen more than once but under ten times. This sequence joins TRBV7-3 and TRBJ2-7; 8 bases match TRBD2. V shed 1 base and J 3 bases; nucleotides not matched to a gene: 23. The CDR3 covers 21 residues. CDR1 SGHTA and CDR2 FQGTGA come from the germline V gene. The CDR3 DNA is TGTGCCAGCAGCTTAAAGGGCCTCCGAACTAGCGGCCTATCGGTATTCTACGAGCAGTACTTC. Its protein product is CASSLKGLRTSGLSVFYEQYF.

This clone was detected ten times or more. The genes are TRBV28 and TRBJ2-5; 13 bases are shared with TRBD2. Germline lookup yields CDR1 MDHEN and CDR2 SYDVKM. The V and J ends lost 2 bases and 4 bases, in that order; junction bases with no gene match: 10. The CDR3 has 18 amino acids. Here the CDR3 reads CASSLGARTSGSLETQYF. The CDR3 region has the DNA TGTGCCAGCAGTTTAGGGGCACGGACTAGCGGGAGCTTAGAGACCCAGTACTTC. Complete variable domain (other parts from reference TRBV28 and TRBJ2-5): DVKVTQSSRYLVKRTGEKVFLECVQDMDHENMFWYRQDPGLGLRLIYFSYDVKMKEKGDIPEGYSVSREKKERFSLILESASTNQTSMYLCASSLGARTSGSLETQYFGPGTRLLVL.

This clone was seen at least ten times. The V gene is TRBV4-1, the J gene TRBJ1-2, with 10 bases that match TRBD1. This CDR3 is 16 amino acids long. Germline loops: CDR1 MGHRA, CDR2 YSYEKL. J was trimmed by 7 bases and V by 0 bases; bases with no gene match: 8. The CDR3 loop is CASSQDGDRGPGGYTF. The CDR3 DNA reads TGCGCCAGCAGCCAAGATGGTGACAGGGGGCCTGGTGGCTACACCTTC.

This clone occurred many times. A much larger clone differs from this one at a single base, so this may be a read error. The J gene is TRBJ2-5, the V gene TRBV6-2 or TRBV6-3; a weak D match, TRBD2 (5 bases). The CDR3 is made up of 17 amino acids. V lost 0 bases and J 5 bases, leaving 19 bases between the germline ends. Germline values: CDR1 MNHEY, CDR2 SVGEGT. CDR3 DNA sequence: TGTGCCAGCAGTTACTCGGTGTATGAGGGAACGCGGGAGACCCAGTACTTC. It yields the protein CASSYSVYEGTRETQYF.

This clone was observed at least ten times. The V gene is TRBV6-1, the J gene TRBJ1-4; 9 bases map to TRBD1. The CDR3 runs to 16 residues. CDR1 MNHNS and CDR2 SASEGT come from the germline V gene. V dropped 1 base and J dropped 8; count of bases not matched to a gene: 8. CDR3: CASSEESGQGWEKLFF. The CDR3 bases are TGTGCCAGCAGTGAAGAGAGTGGACAGGGGTGGGAAAAACTGTTTTTT.

This clone was detected ten times or more. The CDR3 DNA follows: TGTGCCAGCAGTGAACAAGGACAGGGTGGGTCCTACGAGCAGTACTTC. Translated, it gives CASSEQGQGGSYEQYF. The chain is built from TRBV6-1 and TRBJ2-7; 8 bases fit TRBD1. The CDR3 length is 16 residues. Germline V gives CDR1 MNHNS, CDR2 SASEGT. Trimming at V came to 2 bases and at J to 1 base, leaving 7 bases not matched to a gene.

The table lists this clone with many counts. Other DNA sequences from this sample encode an identical CDR3 as well. The chain recombines TRBV30 with TRBJ1-1; D might be TRBD1 (5 bases). This CDR3 is 12 amino acids long. The V gene lost 3 bases and the J gene lost 7 bases, with 12 bases spanning the gap. The germline CDR1 and CDR2 sequences are GTSNPN and SVGIG (reference sequence). Here the CDR3 reads CAWRPGYSEAFF. The CDR3 DNA reads TGTGCCTGGAGGCCAGGGTATAGTGAAGCTTTCTTT.

This clone has a count of ten or more. This chain links TRBV28 with TRBJ1-2, with a weak D call TRBD1 (5 bases). The CDR3 totals 13 residues. With 7 bases removed from V and 4 bases from J, the gap between germline ends came to 13 bases. The germline V gene has CDR1 MDHEN and CDR2 SYDVKM. The CDR3 region is CASTLLGTYGYTF. In DNA form, the CDR3 reads TGTGCCAGCACACTTCTCGGGACCTATGGCTACACCTTC.

This clone was detected ten times or more. The chain has TRBV27 and TRBJ1-5; a weak D match, TRBD1 (5 bases). Germline CDR1 MNHEY, CDR2 SMNVEV (reference sequence). This CDR3 has 14 amino acids. Trimming removed 1 base at V and 7 bases at J, with 11 bases between. The CDR3 loop is CASSLWEGSQPQHF. CDR3 DNA sequence: TGTGCCAGCAGTTTATGGGAGGGGAGCCAGCCCCAGCATTTT.